The 9 T cell receptor beta chains presented below share a single source sample, sequenced in a study of blood T cell repertoires in COVID-19. Assay used: immunoSEQ multiplex PCR; TCRdb lists only in-frame clones, some missing. The sample has roughly 180,000 clones; 88% are singletons. The specimen sequenced was peripheral blood. All receptors come from an older man with active or convalescent COVID-19.

The V gene is TRBV6-5, the J gene TRBJ2-7; 9 nucleotides align to TRBD2. J gave up 4 bases and V 0 bases, and 1 base lay outside the gene matches. In germline, CDR1 is MNHEY, CDR2 SVGAGI. This CDR3 spans 14 amino acids. CDR3 loop: CASSYSSGGYEQYF. Here the CDR3 DNA reads TGTGCCAGCAGTTACTCTAGCGGGGGTTACGAGCAGTACTTC.

V usage is TRBV29-1 and J usage is TRBJ1-2, with 7 bases lining up with TRBD1. The CDR3 runs to 13 residues. Germline CDR1 reads SQVTM; CDR2 reads ANQGSEA. After removal of 4 bases from V and 4 bases from J, the junction contained 6 bases not matched to a gene. CDR3 nucleotides: TGCAGCGTTGGGGGACAGCCTATCTATGGCTACACCTTC. It codes for CSVGGQPIYGYTF.

This rearrangement joins TRBV4-1 to TRBJ2-2; the D gene is possibly TRBD1 (5 bases). The germline gives CDR1 MGHRA, CDR2 YSYEKL. Trimming stripped 4 bases from V and 3 bases from J, with 12 bases between. This CDR3 comprises 15 residues. In nucleotides, the CDR3 is TGCGCCAGCAGCCGGGTCGGACAAGACACCGGGGAGCTGTTTTTT. It translates to CASSRVGQDTGELFF.

The chain employs TRBV19 and TRBJ1-1; a possible D gene is TRBD1 (6 bases). The CDR3 has 15 amino acids. The V end lost 6 bases, the J end lost 1 base, and 15 bases lay between the germline ends. The germline gives CDR1 LNHDA, CDR2 SQIVND (reference sequence). The CDR3 here is CASSNTGFGNTEAFF. In DNA, the CDR3 is TGTGCCAGTAGCAACACAGGGTTTGGGAACACTGAAGCTTTCTTT.

The V and J genes are TRBV11-2 and TRBJ2-7; 10 positions agree with TRBD1. The junction had 5 bases not matched to a gene; V was cut back by 4 bases and J by 8 bases. The CDR3 sequence is 13 residues long. The germline V gene encodes CDR1 SGHAT and CDR2 FQNNGV. The CDR3 is CASSSWDRGKQYF. In nucleotides, the CDR3 is TGTGCCAGCAGCTCTTGGGACAGGGGCAAGCAGTACTTC.

The CDR3 DNA reads TGTGCCAGCAGCTCCGACAGGGTGGGCGGCTACACCTTC. This encodes CASSSDRVGGYTF. J is TRBJ1-2 and V is TRBV5-8, with 7 bases matching TRBD1. V was pared by 3 bases and J by 8 bases, with 7 bases of the junction left unmatched. The V gene's germline CDR1 is SGHTS and CDR2 YDEGEE. This CDR3 has 13 residues.

The chain joins TRBV18 to TRBJ1-4; 9 bases are a match to TRBD1. The CDR3 sequence is 16 residues long. V trimming: 0 bases; J trimming: 5 bases; junction bases outside the gene matches: 4. Per germline, CDR1 KGHSH and CDR2 LQKENI. Here the CDR3 DNA reads TGTGCCAGCTCACCACCGAACACAGGGGGCAATGAAAAACTGTTTTTT. Amino acid sequence: CASSPPNTGGNEKLFF.

V gene TRBV10-1 combines with J gene TRBJ2-7; a weak D match, TRBD1 (6 bases). CDR1 and CDR2 from the germline V gene are WNHNN and SYGVQD (reference sequence). The CDR3 spans 15 residues. The V gene lost 3 bases and the J gene lost 7 bases, with 19 bases spanning the gap. The CDR3 reads CASSDPGQPGLEQYF. The CDR3 bases are TGCGCCAGCAGTGACCCGGGACAACCAGGTTTGGAGCAGTACTTC.

This clone was detected once. The rearrangement links TRBV28 to TRBJ1-1, with 7 bases lining up with TRBD1. V was pared by 5 bases and J by 6 bases, with 12 bases of the junction left unmatched. Germline CDR1 MDHEN, CDR2 SYDVKM. This CDR3 comprises 15 residues. CDR3 sequence (DNA): TGTGCCAGCAGTCAAAACAGGGGACCCAATGCTGAAGCTTTCTTT. Translation gives CASSQNRGPNAEAFF.